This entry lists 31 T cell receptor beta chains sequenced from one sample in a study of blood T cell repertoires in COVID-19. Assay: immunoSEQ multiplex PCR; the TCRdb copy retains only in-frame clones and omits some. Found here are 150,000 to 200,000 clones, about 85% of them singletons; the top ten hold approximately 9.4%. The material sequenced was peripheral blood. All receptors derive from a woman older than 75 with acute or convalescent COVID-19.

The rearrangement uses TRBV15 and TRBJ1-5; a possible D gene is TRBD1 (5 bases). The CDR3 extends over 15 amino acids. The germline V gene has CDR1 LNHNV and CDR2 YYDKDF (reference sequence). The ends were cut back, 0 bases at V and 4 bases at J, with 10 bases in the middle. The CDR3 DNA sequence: TGTGCCACCAGCAGAGATTCAGGGTCTAATCAGCCCCAGCATTTT. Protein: CATSRDSGSNQPQHF.

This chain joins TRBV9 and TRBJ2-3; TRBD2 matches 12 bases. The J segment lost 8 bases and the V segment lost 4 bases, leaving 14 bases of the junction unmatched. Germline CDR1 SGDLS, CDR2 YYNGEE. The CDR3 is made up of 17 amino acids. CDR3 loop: CASSPQELAGGQGTQYF. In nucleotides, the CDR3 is TGTGCCAGCAGCCCCCAGGAACTAGCGGGGGGCCAAGGTACGCAGTATTTT.

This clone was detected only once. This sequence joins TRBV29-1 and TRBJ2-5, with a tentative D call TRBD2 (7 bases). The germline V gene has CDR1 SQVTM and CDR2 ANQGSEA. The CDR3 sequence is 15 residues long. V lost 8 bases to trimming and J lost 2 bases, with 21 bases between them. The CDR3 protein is CSLAGWEGGQETQYF. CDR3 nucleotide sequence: TGCAGCTTAGCCGGGTGGGAGGGGGGACAAGAGACCCAGTACTTC.

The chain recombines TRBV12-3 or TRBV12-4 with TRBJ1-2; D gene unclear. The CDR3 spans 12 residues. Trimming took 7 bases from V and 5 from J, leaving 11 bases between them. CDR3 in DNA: TGTGCCAGCATCCTACCCGGGTATGGCTACACCTTC. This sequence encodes CASILPGYGYTF.

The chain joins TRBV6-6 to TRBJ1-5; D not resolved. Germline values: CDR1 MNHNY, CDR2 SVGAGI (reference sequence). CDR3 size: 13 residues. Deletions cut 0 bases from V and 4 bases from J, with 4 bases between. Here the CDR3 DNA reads TGTGCCAGCAGTTACTCTGAGAATCAGCCCCAGCATTTT. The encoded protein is CASSYSENQPQHF.

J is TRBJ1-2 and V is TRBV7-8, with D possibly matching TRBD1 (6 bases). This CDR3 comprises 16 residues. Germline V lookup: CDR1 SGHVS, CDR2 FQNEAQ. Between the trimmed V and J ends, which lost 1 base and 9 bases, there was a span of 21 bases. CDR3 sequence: CASSLVAQGPFVSYTF. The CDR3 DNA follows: TGTGCCAGCAGCTTAGTCGCGCAGGGGCCCTTTGTTAGCTACACCTTC. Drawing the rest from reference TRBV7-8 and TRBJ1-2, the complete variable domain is GAGVSQSPRYKVAKRGQDVALRCDPISGHVSLFWYQQALGQGPEFLTYFQNEAQLDKSGLPSDRFFAERPEGSVSTLKIQRTQQEDSAVYLCASSLVAQGPFVSYTFGSGTRLTVV.

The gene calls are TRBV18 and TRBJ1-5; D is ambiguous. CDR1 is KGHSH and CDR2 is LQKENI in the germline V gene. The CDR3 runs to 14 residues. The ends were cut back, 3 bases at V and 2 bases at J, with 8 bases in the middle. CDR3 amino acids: CASSPSNGNQPQHF. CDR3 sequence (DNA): TGTGCCAGCTCACCGTCTAACGGCAATCAGCCCCAGCATTTT.

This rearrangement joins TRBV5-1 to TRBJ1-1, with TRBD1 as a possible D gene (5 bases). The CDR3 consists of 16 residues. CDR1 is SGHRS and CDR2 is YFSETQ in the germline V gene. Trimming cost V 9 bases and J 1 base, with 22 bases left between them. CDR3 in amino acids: CATHPDILEPNTEAFF. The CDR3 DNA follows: TGCGCCACCCACCCGGACATTCTTGAGCCGAACACTGAAGCTTTCTTT.

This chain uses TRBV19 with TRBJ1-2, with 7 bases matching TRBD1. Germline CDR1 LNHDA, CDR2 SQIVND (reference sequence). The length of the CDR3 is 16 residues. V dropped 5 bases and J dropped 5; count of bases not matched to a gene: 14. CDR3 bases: TGTGCCAGTAGTGATACTACCAGGGGGTTACATTATGGCTACACCTTC. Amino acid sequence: CASSDTTRGLHYGYTF.

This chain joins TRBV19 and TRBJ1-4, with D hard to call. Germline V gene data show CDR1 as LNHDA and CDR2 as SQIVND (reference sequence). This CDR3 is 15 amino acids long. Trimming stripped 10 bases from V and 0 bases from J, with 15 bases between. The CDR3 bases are TGTGCCACCCAAAGCGGGAGCGCAACTAATGAAAAACTGTTTTTT. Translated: CATQSGSATNEKLFF.

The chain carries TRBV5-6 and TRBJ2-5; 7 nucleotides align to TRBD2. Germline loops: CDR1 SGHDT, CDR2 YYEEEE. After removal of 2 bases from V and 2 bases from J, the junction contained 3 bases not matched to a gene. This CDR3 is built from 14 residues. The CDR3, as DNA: TGTGCCAGCAGCTTTACTAGCGCACAAGAGACCCAGTACTTC. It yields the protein CASSFTSAQETQYF. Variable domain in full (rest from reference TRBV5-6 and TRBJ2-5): DAGVTQSPTHLIKTRGQQVTLRCSPKSGHDTVSWYQQALGQGPQFIFQYYEEEERQRGNFPDRFSGHQFPNYSSELNVNALLLGDSALYLCASSFTSAQETQYFGPGTRLLVL.

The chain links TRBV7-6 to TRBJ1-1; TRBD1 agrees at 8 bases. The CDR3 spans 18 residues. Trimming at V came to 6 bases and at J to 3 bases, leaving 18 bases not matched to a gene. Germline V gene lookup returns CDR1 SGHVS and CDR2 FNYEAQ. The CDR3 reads CASSSNIVRGLFYTEAFF. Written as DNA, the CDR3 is TGTGCCAGCAGTTCTAACATCGTCAGGGGGCTGTTTTACACTGAAGCTTTCTTT.

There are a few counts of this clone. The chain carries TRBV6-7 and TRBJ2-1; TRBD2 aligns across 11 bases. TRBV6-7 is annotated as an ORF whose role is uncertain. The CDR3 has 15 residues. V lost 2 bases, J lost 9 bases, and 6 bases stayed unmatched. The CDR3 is CASSYVAGGPSEQFF. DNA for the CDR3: TGTGCCAGCAGTTACGTAGCGGGGGGGCCTAGTGAGCAGTTCTTC.

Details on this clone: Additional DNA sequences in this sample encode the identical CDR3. The CDR3 is CASSLGGDTQYF. The CDR3 region has the DNA TGCGCCAGCAGCTTGGGGGGCGATACGCAGTATTTT. This sequence joins TRBV5-1 and TRBJ2-3, with D possibly matching TRBD1 (5 bases). The CDR3 covers 12 residues. V was cut by 0 bases and J by 6 bases, with 5 bases left in between. From germline, CDR1 is SGHRS and CDR2 YFSETQ.

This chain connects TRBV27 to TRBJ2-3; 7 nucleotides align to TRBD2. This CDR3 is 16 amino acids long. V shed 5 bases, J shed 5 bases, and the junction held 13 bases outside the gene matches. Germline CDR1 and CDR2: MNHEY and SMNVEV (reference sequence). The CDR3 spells CASSRTSRVLVDTQYF. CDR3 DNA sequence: TGTGCCAGCAGTCGGACTAGTCGGGTTCTCGTAGATACGCAGTATTTT.

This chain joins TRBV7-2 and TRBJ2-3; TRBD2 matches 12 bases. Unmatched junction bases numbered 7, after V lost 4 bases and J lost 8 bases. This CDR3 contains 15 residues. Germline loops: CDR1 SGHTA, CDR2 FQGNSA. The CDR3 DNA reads TGTGCCAGCAGCTCAAGACTAGCGGGGGACCGTACGCAGTATTTT. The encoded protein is CASSSRLAGDRTQYF.

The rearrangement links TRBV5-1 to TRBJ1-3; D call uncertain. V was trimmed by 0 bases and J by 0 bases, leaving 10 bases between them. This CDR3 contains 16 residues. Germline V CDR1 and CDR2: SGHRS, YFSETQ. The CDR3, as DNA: TGCGCCAGCAGCTTGGAAATCCTGAGCTCTGGAAACACCATATATTTT. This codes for CASSLEILSSGNTIYF.

The CDR3 reads CASSPRGGDTQYF. CDR3 nucleotide sequence: TGTGCCAGCTCCCCGCGTGGCGGGGATACGCAGTATTTT. This rearrangement joins TRBV6-5 to TRBJ2-3, with D perhaps matching TRBD2 (5 bases). The CDR3 is 13 residues long. Between the trimmed V and J ends, which lost 8 bases and 6 bases, there was a span of 15 bases. The germline CDR1 and CDR2 sequences are MNHEY and SVGAGI.

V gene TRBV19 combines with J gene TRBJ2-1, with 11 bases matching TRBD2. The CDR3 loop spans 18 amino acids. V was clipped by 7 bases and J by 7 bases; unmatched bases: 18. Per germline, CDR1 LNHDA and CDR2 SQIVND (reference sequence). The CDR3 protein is CASTKGSNSGRAYNEQFF. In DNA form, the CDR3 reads TGTGCCAGTACGAAGGGGAGTAATAGCGGGAGGGCGTATAATGAGCAGTTCTTC.

The CDR3 loop is CASSLGGAATNEKLFF. The CDR3, as DNA: TGCGCCAGCAGCTTGGGGGGCGCAGCAACTAATGAAAAACTGTTTTTT. V usage is TRBV5-1 and J usage is TRBJ1-4; possible D gene TRBD1, 5 bases. The CDR3 consists of 16 residues. Germline CDR1 reads SGHRS; CDR2 reads YFSETQ. Trimming stripped 0 bases from V and 0 bases from J, with 9 bases between.

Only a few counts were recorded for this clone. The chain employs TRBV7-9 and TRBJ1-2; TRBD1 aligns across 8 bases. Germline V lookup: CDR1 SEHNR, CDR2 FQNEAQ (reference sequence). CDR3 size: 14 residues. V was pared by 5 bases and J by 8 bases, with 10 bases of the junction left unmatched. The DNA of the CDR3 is TGTGCCAGCAGCCTTACACCGGGACAGGTGGGCTACACCTTC. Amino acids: CASSLTPGQVGYTF.

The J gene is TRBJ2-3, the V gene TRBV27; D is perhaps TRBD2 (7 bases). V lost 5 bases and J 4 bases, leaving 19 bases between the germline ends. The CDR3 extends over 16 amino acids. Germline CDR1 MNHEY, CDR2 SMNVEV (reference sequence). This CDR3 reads CASSHLYFGGPDTQYF. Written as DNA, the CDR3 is TGTGCCAGCAGTCACCTATATTTCGGGGGGCCAGATACGCAGTATTTT.

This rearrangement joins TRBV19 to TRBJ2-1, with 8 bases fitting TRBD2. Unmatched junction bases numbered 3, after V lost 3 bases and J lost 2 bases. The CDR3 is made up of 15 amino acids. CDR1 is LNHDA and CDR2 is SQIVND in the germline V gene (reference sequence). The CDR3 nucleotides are TGTGCCAGTAGTATGAGCGGGAGTACCTACAATGAGCAGTTCTTC. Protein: CASSMSGSTYNEQFF.

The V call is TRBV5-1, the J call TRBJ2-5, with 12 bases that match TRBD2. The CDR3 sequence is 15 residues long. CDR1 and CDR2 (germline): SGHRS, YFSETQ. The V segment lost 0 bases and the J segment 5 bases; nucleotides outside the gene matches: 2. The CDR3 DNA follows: TGCGCCAGCAGCTTGGCAGGGACTAGCGGGGAGACCCAGTACTTC. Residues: CASSLAGTSGETQYF. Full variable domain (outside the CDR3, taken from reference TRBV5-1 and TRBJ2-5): KAGVTQTPRYLIKTRGQQVTLSCSPISGHRSVSWYQQTPGQGLQFLFEYFSETQRNKGNFPGRFSGRQFSNSRSEMNVSTLELGDSALYLCASSLAGTSGETQYFGPGTRLLVL.

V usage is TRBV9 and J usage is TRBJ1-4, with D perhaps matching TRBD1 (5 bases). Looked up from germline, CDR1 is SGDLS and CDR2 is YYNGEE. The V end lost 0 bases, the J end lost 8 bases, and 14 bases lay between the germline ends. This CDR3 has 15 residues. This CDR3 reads CASSVGSTAWEKLFF. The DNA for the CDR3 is TGTGCCAGCAGCGTAGGTTCGACAGCGTGGGAAAAACTGTTTTTT.

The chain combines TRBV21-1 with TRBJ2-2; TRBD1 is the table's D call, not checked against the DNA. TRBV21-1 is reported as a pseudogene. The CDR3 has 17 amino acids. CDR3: CASSSQWDNGLSGELFF. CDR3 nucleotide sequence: TGTGCCAGCAGCAGTCAATGGGACAACGGACTTTCCGGGGAGCTGTTTTTT.

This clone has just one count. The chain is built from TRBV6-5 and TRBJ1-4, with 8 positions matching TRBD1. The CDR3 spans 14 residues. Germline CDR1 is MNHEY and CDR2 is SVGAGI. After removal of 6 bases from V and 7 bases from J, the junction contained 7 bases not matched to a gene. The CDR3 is CASSSGGIGEKLFF. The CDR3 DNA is TGTGCCAGCAGCTCAGGGGGCATTGGTGAAAAACTGTTTTTT.

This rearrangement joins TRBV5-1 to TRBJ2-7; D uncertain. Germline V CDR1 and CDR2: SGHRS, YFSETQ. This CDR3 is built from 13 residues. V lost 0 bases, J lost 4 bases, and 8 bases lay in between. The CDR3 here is CASSLETAYEQYF. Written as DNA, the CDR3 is TGCGCCAGCAGCTTGGAAACAGCTTACGAGCAGTACTTC.

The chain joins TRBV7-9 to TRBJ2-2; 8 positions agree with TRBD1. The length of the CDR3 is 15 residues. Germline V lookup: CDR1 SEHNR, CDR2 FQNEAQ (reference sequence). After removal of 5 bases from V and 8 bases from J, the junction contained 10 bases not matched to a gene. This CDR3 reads CASSLWTGRLGELFF. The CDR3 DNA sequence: TGTGCCAGCAGCCTCTGGACAGGGAGATTGGGGGAGCTGTTTTTT.

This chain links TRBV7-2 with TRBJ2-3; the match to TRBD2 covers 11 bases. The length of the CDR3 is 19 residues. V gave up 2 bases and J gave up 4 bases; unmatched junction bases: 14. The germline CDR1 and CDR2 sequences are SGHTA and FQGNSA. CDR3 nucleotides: TGTGCCAGCAGCTTAAGGGGGACATCTAGCGGGAGGCGGGCAGATACGCAGTATTTT. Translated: CASSLRGTSSGRRADTQYF.

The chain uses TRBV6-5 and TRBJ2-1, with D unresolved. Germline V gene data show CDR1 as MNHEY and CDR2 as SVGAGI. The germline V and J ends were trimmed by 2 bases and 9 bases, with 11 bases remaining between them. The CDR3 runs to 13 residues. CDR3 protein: CASSYDGLGEQFF. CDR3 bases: TGTGCCAGCAGTTACGATGGGCTTGGTGAGCAGTTCTTC.